This TCR beta chain was found in a study of blood T cell repertoires in COVID-19. Turning to the study itself: PBMCs, B-cell-depleted T cells, or T cells were the source of the cDNA or gDNA that made up the material.

In the original workflow: Estimates of nucleated cell counts were drawn from the amplification of reference gene primers. This table comes from immunoSEQ multiplex PCR, and its TCRdb copy is limited to in-frame clones, with some not included. The DNA gave D and trimming, while V, J and clone size come from that table. The top ten hold under 2.5% of the sample, which has a few hundred thousand clones, approximately 83% seen once. This CDR3 spans 15 amino acids. The V and J ends lost 5 bases and 2 bases, in that order; junction bases with no gene match: 6. Looked up from germline, CDR1 is SGHNT and CDR2 is YENEEA. The study recruited people aged about 18 to 90 years across roughly 25 US areas.

The TCR was taken from a woman between 50 and 59 years old who had recovered from COVID-19. The sample comprised PBMCs or T cells enriched from blood (not recorded which). This sequence joins TRBV11-3 and TRBJ2-1; 7 bases match TRBD2. DNA of the CDR3: TGTGCCAGCAGCGTTAGCGGGTCCCCCTACAATGAGCAGTTCTTC. This sequence encodes CASSVSGSPYNEQFF.